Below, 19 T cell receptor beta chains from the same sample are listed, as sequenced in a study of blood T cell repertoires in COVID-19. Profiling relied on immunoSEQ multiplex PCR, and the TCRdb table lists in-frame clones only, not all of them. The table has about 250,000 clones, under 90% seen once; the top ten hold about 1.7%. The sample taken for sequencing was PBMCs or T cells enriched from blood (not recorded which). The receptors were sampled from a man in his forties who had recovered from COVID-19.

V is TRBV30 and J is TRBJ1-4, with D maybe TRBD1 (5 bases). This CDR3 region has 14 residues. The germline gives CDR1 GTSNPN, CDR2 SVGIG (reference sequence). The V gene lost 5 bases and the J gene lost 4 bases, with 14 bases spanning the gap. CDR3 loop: CAWGAAQGNEKLFF. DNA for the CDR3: TGTGCCTGGGGGGCGGCCCAGGGTAATGAAAAACTGTTTTTT.

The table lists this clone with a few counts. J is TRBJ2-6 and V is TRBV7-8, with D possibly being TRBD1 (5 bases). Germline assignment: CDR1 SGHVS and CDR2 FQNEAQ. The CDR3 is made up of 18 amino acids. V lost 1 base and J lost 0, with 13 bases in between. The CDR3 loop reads CASSLGGRGRSGANVLTF. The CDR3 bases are TGTGCCAGCAGCTTAGGAGGAAGGGGCCGCTCTGGGGCCAACGTCCTGACTTTC.

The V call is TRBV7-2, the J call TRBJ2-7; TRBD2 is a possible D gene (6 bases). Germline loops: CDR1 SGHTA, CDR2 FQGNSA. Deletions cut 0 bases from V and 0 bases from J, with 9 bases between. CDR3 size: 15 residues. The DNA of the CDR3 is TGTGCCAGCAGCTTAGCTTCCGGGAGCTCCTACGAGCAGTACTTC. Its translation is CASSLASGSSYEQYF.

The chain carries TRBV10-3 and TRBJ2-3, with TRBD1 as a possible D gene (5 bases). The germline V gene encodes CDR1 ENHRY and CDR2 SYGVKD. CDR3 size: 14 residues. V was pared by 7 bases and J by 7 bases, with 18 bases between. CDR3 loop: CAIIDSNKGYTQYF. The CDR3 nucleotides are TGTGCCATCATTGACTCTAATAAGGGGTATACGCAGTATTTT.

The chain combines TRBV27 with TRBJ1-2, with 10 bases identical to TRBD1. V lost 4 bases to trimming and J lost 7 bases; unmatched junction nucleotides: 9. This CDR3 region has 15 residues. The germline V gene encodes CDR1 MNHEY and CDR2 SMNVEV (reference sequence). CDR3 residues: CASSSWDRGWSGYTF. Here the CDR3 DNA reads TGTGCCAGCAGTTCGTGGGACAGGGGCTGGTCTGGCTACACCTTC.

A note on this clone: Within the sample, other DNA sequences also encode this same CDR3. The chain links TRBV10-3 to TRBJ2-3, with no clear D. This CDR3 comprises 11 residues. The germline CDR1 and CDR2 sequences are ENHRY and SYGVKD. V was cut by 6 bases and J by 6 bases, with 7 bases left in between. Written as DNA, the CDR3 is TGTGCCATCAGCCCCAGGGATACGCAGTATTTT. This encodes CAISPRDTQYF.

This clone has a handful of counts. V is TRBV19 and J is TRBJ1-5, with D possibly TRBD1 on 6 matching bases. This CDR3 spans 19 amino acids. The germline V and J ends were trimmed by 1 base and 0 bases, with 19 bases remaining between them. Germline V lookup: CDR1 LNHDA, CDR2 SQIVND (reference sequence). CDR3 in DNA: TGTGCCAGTAGTATAGCCCGGGGGGCGAAGATGTATAGCAATCAGCCCCAGCATTTT. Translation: CASSIARGAKMYSNQPQHF.

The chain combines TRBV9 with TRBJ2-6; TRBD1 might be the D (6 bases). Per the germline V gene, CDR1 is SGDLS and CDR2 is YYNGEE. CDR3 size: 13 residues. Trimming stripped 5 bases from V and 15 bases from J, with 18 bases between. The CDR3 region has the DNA TGTGCCAGCAGTGCCCTCGTGGGCAGGGGCCTGACTTTC. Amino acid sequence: CASSALVGRGLTF.

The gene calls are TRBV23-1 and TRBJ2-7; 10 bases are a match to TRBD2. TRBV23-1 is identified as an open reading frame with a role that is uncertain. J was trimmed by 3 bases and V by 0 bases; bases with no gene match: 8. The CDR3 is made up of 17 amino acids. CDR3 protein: CASSQSSSGRARYEQYF. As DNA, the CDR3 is TGCGCCAGCAGTCAATCGTCGAGCGGGAGGGCCCGCTACGAGCAGTACTTC.

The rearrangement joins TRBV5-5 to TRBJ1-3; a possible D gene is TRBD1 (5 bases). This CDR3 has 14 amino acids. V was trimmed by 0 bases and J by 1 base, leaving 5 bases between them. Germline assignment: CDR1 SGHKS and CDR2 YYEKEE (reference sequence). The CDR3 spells CASSLGQSGNTIYF. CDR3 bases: TGTGCCAGCAGCTTGGGACAGTCTGGAAACACCATATATTTT.

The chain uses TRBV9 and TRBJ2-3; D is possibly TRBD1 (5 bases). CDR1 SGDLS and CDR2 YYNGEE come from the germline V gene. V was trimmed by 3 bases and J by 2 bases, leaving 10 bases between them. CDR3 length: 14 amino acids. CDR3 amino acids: CASSEGVNTDTQYF. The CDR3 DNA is TGTGCCAGCAGCGAAGGGGTCAACACAGATACGCAGTATTTT.

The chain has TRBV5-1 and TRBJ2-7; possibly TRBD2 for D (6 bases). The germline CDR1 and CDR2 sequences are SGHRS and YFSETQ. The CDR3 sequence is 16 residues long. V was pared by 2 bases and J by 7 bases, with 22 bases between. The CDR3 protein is CASSFLRDSLSGEQYF. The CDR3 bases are TGCGCCAGCAGCTTTCTCCGGGACTCACTGTCTGGAGAGCAGTACTTC.

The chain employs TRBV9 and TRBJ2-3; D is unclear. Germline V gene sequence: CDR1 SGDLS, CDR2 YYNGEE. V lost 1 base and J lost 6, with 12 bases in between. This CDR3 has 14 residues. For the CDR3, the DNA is TGTGCCAGCAGCGTAAACGAATTCCGGGATACGCAGTATTTT. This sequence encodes CASSVNEFRDTQYF. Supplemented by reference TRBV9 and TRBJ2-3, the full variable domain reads DSGVTQTPKHLITATGQRVTLRCSPRSGDLSVYWYQQSLDQGLQFLIQYYNGEERAKGNILERFSAQQFPDLHSELNLSSLELGDSALYFCASSVNEFRDTQYFGPGTRLTVL.

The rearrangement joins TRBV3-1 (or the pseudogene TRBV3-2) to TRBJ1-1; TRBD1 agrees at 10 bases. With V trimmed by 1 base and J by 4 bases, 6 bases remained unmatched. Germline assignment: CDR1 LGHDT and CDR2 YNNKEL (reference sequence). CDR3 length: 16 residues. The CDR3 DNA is TGTGCCAGCAGCCAAGGGGGACAGGGGTGGGTCACTGAAGCTTTCTTT. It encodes CASSQGGQGWVTEAFF.

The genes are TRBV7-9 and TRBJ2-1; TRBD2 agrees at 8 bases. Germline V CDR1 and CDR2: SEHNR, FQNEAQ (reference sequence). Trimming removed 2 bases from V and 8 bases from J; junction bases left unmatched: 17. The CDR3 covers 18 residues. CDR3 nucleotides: TGTGCCAGCAGCTTACTTCGCGGCGGGGGGCCCGGATCGGATGAGCAGTTCTTC. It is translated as CASSLLRGGGPGSDEQFF. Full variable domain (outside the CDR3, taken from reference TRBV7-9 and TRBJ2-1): DTGVSQNPRHKITKRGQNVTFRCDPISEHNRLYWYRQTLGQGPEFLTYFQNEAQLEKSRLLSDRFSAERPKGSFSTLEIQRTEQGDSAMYLCASSLLRGGGPGSDEQFFGPGTRLTVL.

The CDR3 nucleotides read TGTGCCAGCAGCCTTGGACAGGGGAGTACTGAAGCTTTCTTT. Residues: CASSLGQGSTEAFF. This rearrangement joins TRBV3-1 (or the pseudogene TRBV3-2) to TRBJ1-1, with TRBD1 identical over 9 bases. The CDR3 is 14 amino acids. The germline gives CDR1 LGHDT, CDR2 YNNKEL (reference sequence). The J segment lost 5 bases and the V segment lost 4 bases, leaving 5 bases of the junction unmatched.

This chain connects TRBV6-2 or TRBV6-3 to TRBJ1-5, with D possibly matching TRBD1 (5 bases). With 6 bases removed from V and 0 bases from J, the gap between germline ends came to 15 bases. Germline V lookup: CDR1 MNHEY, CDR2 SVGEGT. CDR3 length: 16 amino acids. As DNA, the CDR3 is TGTGCCAGCAGCCTCGGACACTTTTCTAGCAATCAGCCCCAGCATTTT. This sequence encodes CASSLGHFSSNQPQHF.

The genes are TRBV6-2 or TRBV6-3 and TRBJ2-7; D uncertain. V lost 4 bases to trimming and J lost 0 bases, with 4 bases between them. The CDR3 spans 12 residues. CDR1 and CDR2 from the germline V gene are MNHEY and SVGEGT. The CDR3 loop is CASSFSSYEQYF. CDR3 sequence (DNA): TGTGCCAGCAGTTTCAGCTCCTACGAGCAGTACTTC.

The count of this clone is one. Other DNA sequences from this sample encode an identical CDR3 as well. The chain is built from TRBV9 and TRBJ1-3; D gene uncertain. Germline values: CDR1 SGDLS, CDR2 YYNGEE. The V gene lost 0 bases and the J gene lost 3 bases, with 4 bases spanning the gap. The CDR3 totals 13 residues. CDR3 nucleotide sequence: TGTGCCAGCAGCGTAGCCTTTGGAAACACCATATATTTT. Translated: CASSVAFGNTIYF.